The 32 T cell receptor beta chains below come from one sample, sequenced in a study of early T cells in non-severe SARS-CoV-2 infection (dated by TCRdb to the early 2020s). Library preparation employed 5' RACE. Instrument on record: NextSeq 500. TCRdb redid the processing of the public reads, applying fastp at Q25 and MiXCR, and retained in-frame beta chains. Every entry covers one CDR3 protein and lists the most common genes and DNA from its rows. In this sample the table shows 30,000 to 40,000 distinct CDR3 sequences, 7.1% of which occur a single time. The top ten hold 13% of the sample. Sequencing used whole blood, obtained at baseline. The receptors shown here come from an adult who was a healthcare worker with PCR-confirmed SARS-CoV-2 infection or an uninfected control (not recorded which).

This chain uses TRBV24-1 with TRBJ1-2; a possible D gene is TRBD1 (5 bases). The ends were cut back, 5 bases at V and 5 bases at J, with 5 bases in the middle. This CDR3 has 11 amino acids. Looked up from germline, CDR1 is KGHDR and CDR2 is SFDVKD. DNA for the CDR3: TGTGCCACCAGTGCAGGGTATGGCTACACCTTC. Protein sequence: CATSAGYGYTF.

The rearrangement links TRBV18 to TRBJ1-4, with TRBD1 matching over 8 bases. The V segment lost 3 bases and the J segment 4 bases; nucleotides outside the gene matches: 4. The CDR3 covers 15 residues. Germline lookup yields CDR1 KGHSH and CDR2 LQKENI. CDR3 DNA: TGTGCCAGCTCACCGGGACAGGCCGGTAATGAAAAACTGTTTTTT. This encodes CASSPGQAGNEKLFF.

This clonotype was seen many times. The chain employs TRBV28 and TRBJ2-1; D call uncertain. Trimming shortened V by 1 base and J by 0 bases, and 7 bases separated the two germline ends. Germline assignment: CDR1 MDHEN and CDR2 SYDVKM. This CDR3 comprises 15 residues. CDR3 protein: CASSLLESSYNEQFF. For the CDR3, the DNA is TGTGCCAGCAGTTTATTAGAGAGCTCCTACAATGAGCAGTTCTTC.

This clonotype is categorized as medium-sized. V and J are TRBV28 and TRBJ2-7; D is possibly TRBD2 (6 bases). Trimming removed 5 bases from V and 6 bases from J, with 14 bases in between. The CDR3 loop spans 13 amino acids. Germline V lookup: CDR1 MDHEN, CDR2 SYDVKM. CDR3 loop: CASSPETRREQYV. DNA of the CDR3: TGTGCCAGCAGTCCAGAGACTAGACGCGAGCAGTACGTC.

The chain is built from TRBV2 and TRBJ2-1, with a tentative D call TRBD2 (5 bases). V dropped 7 bases and J dropped 3 bases, with 10 bases sitting between them. The CDR3 loop spans 13 amino acids. The germline gives CDR1 SNHLY, CDR2 FYNNEI. Here the CDR3 reads CASTLAVYNEQFF. The CDR3 DNA follows: TGTGCCAGCACTCTAGCAGTCTACAATGAGCAGTTCTTC.

The chain links TRBV20-1 to TRBJ2-1; 7 bases match TRBD1. The CDR3 extends over 14 amino acids. The J segment lost 4 bases and the V segment lost 6 bases, leaving 9 bases of the junction unmatched. Germline CDR1 and CDR2: DFQATT and SNEGSKA (reference sequence). The CDR3 nucleotides read TGCAGTGCGTACGACAGGGCCCAATACAATGAGCAGTTCTTC. This encodes CSAYDRAQYNEQFF.

This clonotype was recorded at least ten times. The chain recombines TRBV3-1 with TRBJ1-2; no reliable D call. The CDR3 extends over 14 amino acids. The germline CDR1 and CDR2 sequences are LGHDT and YNNKEL (reference sequence). Trimming cost V 0 bases and J 2 bases, with 7 bases left between them. The CDR3 loop reads CASSQEPKNYGYTF. The DNA of the CDR3 is TGTGCCAGCAGCCAAGAGCCTAAAAACTATGGCTACACCTTC.

The table lists this clonotype with many counts. Here the CDR3 omits its conserved ending phenylalanine or tryptophan, so a read error is the likely source. The V and J genes are TRBV4-1 and TRBJ2-7, with D unclear. CDR1 and CDR2 (germline): MGHRA, YSYEKL. The CDR3 totals 14 residues. Trimming left V 0 bases short and J 2 bases short, with 8 bases between. The CDR3 loop reads CASSQDLGAYEQYL. The CDR3, as DNA: TGCGCCAGCAGCCAAGATCTAGGAGCCTACGAGCAGTACTTG.

The chain is built from TRBV19 and TRBJ1-5; 8 bases line up with TRBD1. Germline CDR1 reads LNHDA; CDR2 reads SQIVND (reference sequence). CDR3 length: 15 residues. The ends lost 7 bases at V and 0 bases at J; junction bases unmatched: 5. The CDR3 is CASNPQGVSNQPQHF. The CDR3 region has the DNA TGTGCCAGTAACCCACAGGGGGTTAGCAATCAGCCCCAGCATTTT.

This clonotype was observed a few times. The chain employs TRBV6-2 or TRBV6-3 and TRBJ2-7; 10 bases are a match to TRBD1. Germline V gene data show CDR1 as MNHEY and CDR2 as SVGEGT. The length of the CDR3 is 15 residues. The V gene end was trimmed by 7 bases and the J gene end by 0 bases; junction bases not matched to a gene: 6. As DNA, the CDR3 is TGTGCCAGCACTTCGACAGGGGGCAGCTCCTACGAGCAGTACGTC. It specifies CASTSTGGSSYEQYV.

The chain recombines TRBV6-6 with TRBJ2-3; TRBD2 is a possible D gene (6 bases). Germline lookup yields CDR1 MNHNY and CDR2 SVGAGI (reference sequence). V was clipped by 4 bases and J by 2 bases, with 13 bases between them. The CDR3 covers 15 residues. This CDR3 reads CASSLEGRYTDTQYF. In DNA form, the CDR3 reads TGTGCCAGCAGTTTGGAGGGCCGATACACAGATACGCAGTATTTT.

The rearrangement uses TRBV20-1 and TRBJ1-5; tentative D call: TRBD1 (5 bases). The CDR3 is 15 residues long. Deletions cut 2 bases from V and 0 bases from J, with 11 bases between. Germline V gene sequence: CDR1 DFQATT, CDR2 SNEGSKA (reference sequence). CDR3 amino acids: CSARPLGVSNQPQHF. As DNA, the CDR3 is TGCAGTGCTAGACCCCTGGGGGTTAGCAATCAGCCCCAGCATTTT.

As to this clonotype: This may be a read error: a much more frequent sequence differs by one nucleotide. The V and J genes are TRBV6-1 and TRBJ1-5; D remains unclear. Germline lookup yields CDR1 MNHNS and CDR2 SASEGT. V lost 0 bases and J 9 bases, leaving 9 bases between the germline ends. This CDR3 contains 13 residues. The CDR3 DNA follows: TGTGCCAGCAGTGAAGCCGTGGGTACGCCCCAGCATTTT. Translated, it gives CASSEAVGTPQHF.

The V call is TRBV6-2 or TRBV6-3, the J call TRBJ2-1; D may be TRBD2 (5 bases). CDR1 is MNHEY, CDR2 SVGEGT, per germline. The CDR3 contains 11 residues. Between the trimmed V and J ends, which lost 5 bases and 9 bases, there was a span of 8 bases. The CDR3, as DNA: TGTGCCAGCAGTCCCCGGGGTGAGCAGTTCTTC. Its translation is CASSPRGEQFF.

There are a few counts of this clonotype. The chain links TRBV30 to TRBJ1-1; no clear D gene. V gave up 8 bases and J gave up 1 base, with 14 bases separating them. This CDR3 contains 13 residues. Germline V CDR1 and CDR2: GTSNPN, SVGIG (reference sequence). CDR3 sequence (DNA): TGTGCCGGAACGGACGGCCCGAACACTGAAGCTTTCTTT. Its protein product is CAGTDGPNTEAFF.

In this sample, this clonotype turned up a few times. The chain couples TRBV4-2 to TRBJ2-5; possible D gene TRBD2, 6 bases. The CDR3 has 14 amino acids. Trimming took off 0 bases at V and 9 bases at J, with 14 bases between the two ends. Germline V lookup: CDR1 LGHNA, CDR2 YNFKEQ. In DNA, the CDR3 is TGTGCCAGCAGCCAAGATTCGGTGAGCGGGTCCCAGTACTTC. Its protein product is CASSQDSVSGSQYF.

V and J are TRBV13 and TRBJ1-1, with D perhaps TRBD1 (5 bases). The length of the CDR3 is 17 residues. The V gene lost 5 bases and the J gene lost 1 base, with 20 bases spanning the gap. Per germline, CDR1 PRHDT and CDR2 FYEKMQ (reference sequence). The CDR3 region is CASSNLDEGLENTEAFF. The CDR3 region has the DNA TGTGCCAGCAGCAACCTGGACGAGGGGCTGGAGAACACTGAAGCTTTCTTT. Supplemented by reference TRBV13 and TRBJ1-1, the full variable domain reads AAGVIQSPRHLIKEKRETATLKCYPIPRHDTVYWYQQGPGQDPQFLISFYEKMQSDKGSIPDRFSAQQFSDYHSELNMSSLELGDSALYFCASSNLDEGLENTEAFFGQGTRLTVV.

This chain links TRBV19 with TRBJ2-1; TRBD2 agrees at 11 bases. Trimming took 4 bases from V and 2 from J; bases not matched to a gene: 1. This CDR3 is 15 amino acids long. The germline CDR1 and CDR2 sequences are LNHDA and SQIVND (reference sequence). The chain's CDR3 is CASSKLAGAYNEQFF. In nucleotides, the CDR3 is TGTGCCAGTAGTAAACTAGCGGGAGCCTACAATGAGCAGTTCTTC.

This chain connects TRBV7-8 to TRBJ2-5; the match to TRBD2 covers 7 bases. The CDR3 runs to 19 residues. The ends lost 1 base at V and 1 base at J; junction bases unmatched: 15. Germline V gene data show CDR1 as SGHVS and CDR2 as FQNEAQ. CDR3 sequence: CASSLGIRASGKIQETQYF. Here the CDR3 DNA reads TGTGCCAGCAGCTTAGGAATTCGGGCTAGCGGAAAAATCCAAGAGACCCAGTACTTC.

The chain is built from TRBV15 and TRBJ2-3; D is possibly TRBD1 or TRBD2 (5 bases each). Trimming pared 0 bases from V and 6 bases from J, leaving 16 bases between. The CDR3 totals 16 residues. Germline V gives CDR1 LNHNV, CDR2 YYDKDF (reference sequence). The CDR3: CATSRDFKREGDTQYF. CDR3 in DNA: TGTGCCACCAGCAGAGATTTCAAGCGAGAGGGGGATACGCAGTATTTT.

The sample holds many counts of this clonotype. The chain combines TRBV7-2 with TRBJ2-4; maybe TRBD1 (6 bases). The CDR3 spans 15 residues. V was pared by 5 bases and J by 8 bases, with 19 bases between. Germline V lookup: CDR1 SGHTA, CDR2 FQGNSA. The CDR3 region is CASSLGQIPTHIQYF. CDR3 bases: TGTGCCAGCAGCCTCGGACAGATACCAACACACATTCAGTACTTC.

This sequence joins TRBV11-1 and TRBJ2-1; D not certain. There are 11 residues in the CDR3. Germline V gives CDR1 SGHAT, CDR2 FQDESV (reference sequence). V was clipped by 3 bases and J by 6 bases, with 3 bases between them. CDR3 DNA sequence: TGTGCCAGCAGCTTTTTCAATGAGCAGTTCTTC. The encoded protein is CASSFFNEQFF.

Relative to its sample, this clonotype is medium-sized. CDR3 nucleotides: TGTGCCAGCAGCTGGCATATTGCAAGCAATCAGCCCCAGCATTTT. Protein: CASSWHIASNQPQHF. The rearrangement uses TRBV7-2 and TRBJ1-5; D not resolved. The CDR3 runs to 15 residues. Germline lookup yields CDR1 SGHTA and CDR2 FQGNSA. V was pared by 4 bases and J by 1 base, with 11 bases between.

The J gene is TRBJ2-2, the V gene TRBV24-1; TRBD1 is a possible D gene (6 bases). The CDR3 loop spans 14 amino acids. Germline V CDR1 and CDR2: KGHDR, SFDVKD. The V gene lost 7 bases and the J gene lost 2 bases, with 10 bases spanning the gap. CDR3 protein: CATSRGPNTGELFF. The DNA for the CDR3 is TGTGCCACCAGCAGGGGCCCTAACACCGGGGAGCTGTTTTTT.

This clonotype was counted a few times. V is TRBV9 and J is TRBJ2-3; a possible D gene is TRBD2 (5 bases). Germline values: CDR1 SGDLS, CDR2 YYNGEE. CDR3 size: 14 residues. Trimming took 0 bases from V and 4 from J, leaving 9 bases between them. CDR3 in amino acids: CASSVAGLPDTQYF. The DNA for the CDR3 is TGTGCCAGCAGCGTAGCTGGACTTCCAGATACGCAGTATTTT.

This clonotype was found many times. The chain has TRBV24-1 and TRBJ1-3, with 7 bases aligning to TRBD1. Germline V gene sequence: CDR1 KGHDR, CDR2 SFDVKD. With V trimmed by 4 bases and J by 0 bases, 5 bases remained unmatched. The CDR3 sequence is 16 residues long. The chain's CDR3 is CATSDPRQGSGNTIYF. The CDR3 DNA follows: TGTGCCACCAGTGACCCCCGACAGGGCTCTGGAAACACCATATATTTT.

This clonotype turned up a few times. The V gene is TRBV7-9, the J gene TRBJ2-3; 7 positions agree with TRBD2. The V segment lost 1 base and the J segment 5 bases; nucleotides outside the gene matches: 6. Germline-derived CDR1 and CDR2 are SEHNR and FQNEAQ (reference sequence). This CDR3 region has 15 residues. The CDR3: CASSLGAGLLDTQYF. CDR3 bases: TGTGCCAGCAGCTTAGGAGCGGGACTTTTAGATACGCAGTATTTT.

This clonotype appeared many times. The V and J genes are TRBV7-9 and TRBJ1-1; 7 bases fit TRBD1. The CDR3 has 14 residues. V was pared by 1 base and J by 4 bases, with 3 bases of the junction left unmatched. Germline CDR1 and CDR2: SEHNR and FQNEAQ (reference sequence). This chain's CDR3 is CASSLDRGSTEAFF. The DNA for the CDR3 is TGTGCCAGCAGCTTAGACAGGGGATCCACTGAAGCTTTCTTT.

This clonotype was observed a few times. The chain is built from TRBV20-1 and TRBJ1-5; TRBD1 might be the D (5 bases). Germline lookup yields CDR1 DFQATT and CDR2 SNEGSKA (reference sequence). The CDR3 consists of 15 residues. V was clipped by 2 bases and J by 2 bases, with 13 bases between them. The CDR3 sequence is CSARPPGLRNQPQHF. DNA for the CDR3: TGCAGTGCTAGACCCCCAGGGCTACGCAATCAGCCCCAGCATTTT.

This clonotype was seen many times. This chain connects TRBV12-5 to TRBJ2-1; no clear D. The CDR3 is 12 amino acids. V lost 6 bases to trimming and J lost 8 bases, with 11 bases between them. Germline lookup yields CDR1 LGHNT and CDR2 FRNRAP. The CDR3 sequence is CASGPLRDEQFF. CDR3 nucleotide sequence: TGTGCTAGTGGCCCACTGCGTGATGAGCAGTTCTTC.

This chain joins TRBV6-2 or TRBV6-3 and TRBJ1-5; D is unresolved. V was cut by 2 bases and J by 4 bases, with 9 bases left in between. The CDR3 sequence is 14 residues long. CDR1 MNHEY and CDR2 SVGEGT come from the germline V gene. Here the CDR3 reads CASSYGQWNQPQHF. As DNA, the CDR3 is TGTGCCAGCAGTTACGGGCAGTGGAATCAGCCCCAGCATTTT.

The table lists this clonotype with a few counts. The chain is built from TRBV12-3 or TRBV12-4 and TRBJ2-7, with 10 bases lining up with TRBD2. CDR3 size: 15 residues. V trimming: 6 bases; J trimming: 6 bases; junction bases outside the gene matches: 11. The CDR3 is CASSLAGAPGVEQYF. CDR3 DNA: TGTGCCAGCAGCCTAGCGGGAGCCCCCGGGGTCGAGCAGTACTTC.